The 19 T cell receptor beta chains in this list originate from one sample, sequenced in a study of OX40 agonist ivuxolimab in advanced cancers. Data came from immunoSEQ multiplex PCR; TCRdb stores just in-frame clones and leaves some out. The sample includes tens of thousands of clones, roughly 87% of them seen just once. Sequenced material: CD4+ or CD8+ T cells sorted from blood, taken in a trial of the OX40 agonist ivuxolimab. The receptors originated from an adult with an advanced solid tumor such as melanoma, head and neck, liver or kidney cancer.

The rearrangement joins TRBV5-4 to TRBJ2-3; weak D call: TRBD2 (5 bases). Looked up from germline, CDR1 is SGHNT and CDR2 is YYREEE (reference sequence). The CDR3 covers 15 residues. The V gene lost 2 bases and the J gene lost 1 base, with 11 bases spanning the gap. The CDR3 region is CASSLGRAGTDTQYF. In DNA form, the CDR3 reads TGTGCCAGCAGCTTAGGGCGGGCCGGCACAGATACGCAGTATTTT.

This rearrangement joins TRBV30 to TRBJ2-3; D unresolved. Between the trimmed V and J ends, which lost 2 bases and 0 bases, there was a span of 18 bases. CDR1 and CDR2 from the germline V gene are GTSNPN and SVGIG (reference sequence). CDR3 length: 17 amino acids. CDR3: CAWSPFELLSSTDTQYF. DNA of the CDR3: TGTGCCTGGAGTCCTTTCGAACTCTTATCTAGCACAGATACGCAGTATTTT.

This clone was picked up one time. The chain links TRBV18 to TRBJ2-1, with 12 bases aligning to TRBD2. V lost 3 bases, J lost 8 bases, and 5 bases stayed unmatched. Germline CDR1 is KGHSH and CDR2 is LQKENI. This CDR3 has 15 amino acids. The CDR3 DNA sequence: TGTGCCAGCTCACCGACTAGCGGGAGCCTGGATGAGCAGTTCTTC. Translating gives CASSPTSGSLDEQFF.

The chain carries TRBV7-9 and TRBJ1-1; 10 nucleotides line up with TRBD1. Germline CDR1 reads SEHNR; CDR2 reads FQNEAQ (reference sequence). CDR3 length: 14 amino acids. V shed 5 bases and J 4 bases; nucleotides not matched to a gene: 4. CDR3 sequence (DNA): TGTGCCAGCAGCCGGGACAGGGGAGGCACTGAAGCTTTCTTT. This encodes CASSRDRGGTEAFF.

CDR3 loop: CASSLLLDTYEQYF. CDR3 DNA: TGTGCCAGCAGCTTGCTGTTAGATACCTACGAGCAGTACTTC. The chain combines TRBV5-8 with TRBJ2-7; D is undetermined. V was pared by 1 base and J by 2 bases, with 10 bases between. There are 14 residues in the CDR3. Germline V CDR1 and CDR2: SGHTS, YDEGEE.

The table lists this clone with a few counts. The chain employs TRBV2 and TRBJ2-2; a possible D gene is TRBD1 (5 bases). Germline V CDR1 and CDR2: SNHLY, FYNNEI. This CDR3 region has 14 residues. V dropped 7 bases and J dropped 1 base, with 10 bases sitting between them. DNA of the CDR3: TGTGCCAGCACCCGAAGGGGGAACACCGGGGAGCTGTTTTTT. Translation: CASTRRGNTGELFF. The full variable domain, completed using reference TRBV2 and TRBJ2-2, is EPEVTQTPSHQVTQMGQEVILRCVPISNHLYFYWYRQILGQKVEFLVSFYNNEISEKSEIFDDQFSVERPDGSNFTLKIRSTKLEDSAMYFCASTRRGNTGELFFGEGSRLTVL.

This clone was picked up a small number of times. This chain connects TRBV9 to TRBJ1-1; tentative D call: TRBD1 (5 bases). CDR3 length equals 14 residues. Trimming removed 4 bases at V and 4 bases at J, with 14 bases between. Per the germline V gene, CDR1 is SGDLS and CDR2 is YYNGEE. CDR3 DNA: TGTGCCAGCAGCACCATTCAGGGAGTCACTGAAGCTTTCTTT. Translation: CASSTIQGVTEAFF.

This clone was counted once. The chain is built from TRBV30 and TRBJ2-1; 8 bases agree with TRBD2. The CDR3 is 13 residues long. V shed 3 bases, J shed 15 bases, and the junction held 13 bases outside the gene matches. CDR1 is GTSNPN, CDR2 SVGIG, per germline (reference sequence). CDR3 sequence: CAWRDKGSGGRFF. The CDR3 DNA reads as TGTGCCTGGAGGGACAAGGGGAGCGGGGGCCGGTTCTTC.

The chain employs TRBV10-2 and TRBJ2-7; 7 bases match TRBD2. J was trimmed by 2 bases and V by 7 bases; bases with no gene match: 8. The CDR3 sequence is 14 residues long. The germline V gene encodes CDR1 WSHSY and CDR2 SAAADI. The CDR3 nucleotides are TGCGCCAGCATGCTGTCGGGAGGAACCTACGAGCAGTACTTC. Translation: CASMLSGGTYEQYF.

This clone was counted a few times. The V and J genes are TRBV11-2 and TRBJ2-7; D is possibly TRBD1 or TRBD2 (5 bases each). The CDR3 is 14 amino acids. Germline-derived CDR1 and CDR2 are SGHAT and FQNNGV. Trimming removed 1 base at V and 7 bases at J, with 14 bases between. The chain's CDR3 is CASSLARGPLEQYF. The CDR3, as DNA: TGTGCCAGCAGCTTAGCCCGGGGACCCCTTGAGCAGTACTTC. Looking up the rest from reference TRBV11-2 and TRBJ2-7 gives the full variable domain: EAGVAQSPRYKIIEKRQSVAFWCNPISGHATLYWYQQILGQGPKLLIQFQNNGVVDDSQLPKDRFSAERLKGVDSTLKIQPAKLEDSAVYLCASSLARGPLEQYFGPGTRLTVT.

This chain links TRBV13 with TRBJ2-5, with TRBD2 identical over 14 bases. The CDR3 consists of 17 residues. V shed 5 bases and J 2 bases; nucleotides not matched to a gene: 7. Per germline, CDR1 PRHDT and CDR2 FYEKMQ (reference sequence). The CDR3 DNA reads as TGTGCCAGCAGCCCAGGGACTAGCGGGGGAAGGCAAGAGACCCAGTACTTC. This encodes CASSPGTSGGRQETQYF.

The chain uses TRBV19 and TRBJ2-7; the D gene is possibly TRBD2 (6 bases). This CDR3 is 14 amino acids long. Trimming shortened V by 5 bases and J by 0 bases, and 11 bases separated the two germline ends. Germline CDR1 reads LNHDA; CDR2 reads SQIVND (reference sequence). The DNA for the CDR3 is TGTGCCAGTAGTGGTGGCGGGAACTCCTACGAGCAGTACTTC. Translated, it gives CASSGGGNSYEQYF.

In regard to this clone: Other DNA sequences in the same sample also yield this CDR3. This chain connects TRBV5-1 to TRBJ2-2; D ambiguous. The CDR3 totals 14 residues. Germline CDR1 is SGHRS and CDR2 is YFSETQ. The V and J ends lost 1 base and 1 base respectively, with 5 bases between them. CDR3 loop: CASSLSGNTGELFF. CDR3 nucleotides: TGCGCCAGCAGCTTGTCAGGGAACACCGGGGAGCTGTTTTTT.

The V and J genes are TRBV30 and TRBJ2-2, with TRBD1 as a possible D gene (5 bases). Germline lookup yields CDR1 GTSNPN and CDR2 SVGIG (reference sequence). V was cut by 1 base and J by 2 bases, with 17 bases left in between. There are 17 residues in the CDR3. CDR3 coding DNA: TGTGCCTGGAGTGGCACGTACCCGGACACAAACACCGGGGAGCTGTTTTTT. It is translated as CAWSGTYPDTNTGELFF.

The CDR3 DNA sequence: TGTGCCAGCAGTGACTCGACAGGGGGGAACACTGAAGCTTTCTTT. As protein: CASSDSTGGNTEAFF. The V gene is TRBV6-4, the J gene TRBJ1-1, with TRBD1 matching 9 bases. The CDR3 is made up of 15 amino acids. Looked up from germline, CDR1 is MRHNA and CDR2 is SNTAGT. V dropped 0 bases and J dropped 1; count of bases not matched to a gene: 0.

The V gene is TRBV7-9, the J gene TRBJ2-1; D is perhaps TRBD1 or TRBD2 (5 bases each). Germline CDR1 reads SEHNR; CDR2 reads FQNEAQ (reference sequence). Trimming took off 4 bases at V and 6 bases at J, with 10 bases between the two ends. The CDR3 contains 13 residues. This CDR3 is CASSYGTFNEQFF. The CDR3 nucleotides read TGTGCCAGCAGCTATGGGACCTTCAATGAGCAGTTCTTC.

This clone occurred once. This chain links TRBV4-2 with TRBJ2-3; 16 nucleotides line up with TRBD2. CDR3 length: 19 amino acids. Germline CDR1 reads LGHNA; CDR2 reads YNFKEQ. Trimming at V came to 1 base and at J to 4 bases, leaving 8 bases not matched to a gene. In DNA form, the CDR3 reads TGTGCCAGCAGCCAAGCGTCGGGACTAGCGGGGGGGCGTGCAGATACGCAGTATTTT. Translated: CASSQASGLAGGRADTQYF.

The chain combines TRBV19 with TRBJ1-2; 7 positions match TRBD1. The CDR3 length is 14 residues. Trimming cost V 7 bases and J 2 bases; bases outside gene matches: 7. The germline gives CDR1 LNHDA, CDR2 SQIVND (reference sequence). CDR3 in amino acids: CASTTGTVNYGYTF. In DNA form, the CDR3 reads TGTGCCAGTACCACCGGGACAGTAAACTATGGCTACACCTTC.

J is TRBJ2-5 and V is TRBV7-2; TRBD2 aligns across 11 bases. The assigned J gene may be wrong: the sequence end matches TRBJ2-7 better. Germline V gene sequence: CDR1 SGHTA, CDR2 FQGNSA. The CDR3 sequence is 17 residues long. This chain's CDR3 is CASSLSPGLAGGHEQYF. For the CDR3, the DNA is TGTGCCAGCAGCTTGTCACCCGGTCTAGCGGGGGGCCACGAGCAGTACTTC.